This T cell receptor (beta chain) was recovered during a study of read filtering for tumor transcriptome and immune sequencing. In the study overall: Mean patient age was roughly 70 years, range about 45 to 90; over 16 male, around 14 female.

The library was built from 400 ng RNA with molecular barcoded adaptors for alpha/delta and beta/gamma chains. TCRdb recomputed calls from the reads with MiXCR, one row per CDR3 protein. The sample lists approximately 140,000 distinct CDR3 sequences, roughly 13% occurring once. The length of the CDR3 is 14 residues. Trimming took off 0 bases at V and 1 base at J, with 6 bases between the two ends. Per germline, CDR1 GTSNPN and CDR2 SVGIG (reference sequence). This clonotype was observed a few times. The chain joins TRBV30 to TRBJ2-2; D is perhaps TRBD1 (6 bases). The specimen sequenced was a population of CD138-negative cells sorted from bone marrow. This clonotype was obtained from a donor at least 40 years old with multiple myeloma. CDR3 residues: CAWSVTGNTGELFF. DNA of the CDR3: TGTGCCTGGAGTGTGACAGGGAACACCGGGGAGCTGTTTTTT.